One sample yielded the 16 T cell receptor beta chains listed below, sequenced in a study of T cell repertoires in cytomegalovirus infection. In TCRdb, the reads were re-called with MiXCR into one record per CDR3 protein. The sample consists of 86,000 or so distinct CDR3 sequences, 20% to 30% of them appearing once. Their cognate antigens are unknown. The source was CD8+ T cells from cultured PBMCs, collected from culture after CMV antigen stimulation. The receptors were gathered from a human donor in good health (CMV status not recorded). Some clones in this sample may be carry-over from other donors' samples.

This rearrangement joins TRBV3-1 to TRBJ2-3; 11 nucleotides match TRBD2. CDR1 and CDR2 from the germline V gene are LGHDT and YNNKEL (reference sequence). CDR3 length equals 15 residues. V shed 4 bases, J shed 5 bases, and the junction held 5 bases outside the gene matches. CDR3 amino acids: CASSRWTSGLDTQYF. Written as DNA, the CDR3 is TGTGCCAGCAGCCGGTGGACTAGCGGGTTAGATACGCAGTATTTT.

This clonotype appeared once. The CDR3 loop is CASSIAAGPNQPQHF. DNA for the CDR3: TGTGCCAGTAGTATAGCGGCGGGGCCGAATCAGCCCCAGCATTTT. This chain uses TRBV19 with TRBJ1-5, with D perhaps TRBD1 (5 bases). CDR1 LNHDA and CDR2 SQIVND come from the germline V gene (reference sequence). This CDR3 has 15 amino acids. Trimming cost V 1 base and J 4 bases, with 11 bases left between them.

J is TRBJ1-6 and V is TRBV6-1; the D gene is possibly TRBD1 (5 bases). This CDR3 region has 13 residues. V dropped 10 bases and J dropped 5 bases, with 12 bases sitting between them. Germline CDR1 is MNHNS and CDR2 is SASEGT. The CDR3 DNA follows: TGTGCCACCGGGGACGGTCATAATTCACCCCTCCACTTT. Protein: CATGDGHNSPLHF.

This clonotype was seen only a few times. Here the CDR3 DNA reads TGTGCCAGCAGCCCAGGAGGGGGCGATTTGTTTTTT. Translated: CASSPGGGDLFF. The chain uses TRBV9 and TRBJ1-4; the match to TRBD1 covers 7 bases. The CDR3 is 12 amino acids. Germline CDR1 SGDLS, CDR2 YYNGEE. V dropped 4 bases and J dropped 15; count of bases not matched to a gene: 9.

This clonotype was observed a handful of times. The chain carries TRBV7-9 and TRBJ2-1; TRBD2 agrees at 15 bases. V lost 5 bases, J lost 5 bases, and 7 bases stayed unmatched. The germline gives CDR1 SEHNR, CDR2 FQNEAQ (reference sequence). The CDR3 is 17 amino acids. CDR3 bases: TGTGCCAGCAGCCCAGGGACTAGCGGGAGGCTCAACAATGAGCAGTTCTTC. Translation: CASSPGTSGRLNNEQFF. Full variable domain (outside the CDR3, taken from reference TRBV7-9 and TRBJ2-1): DTGVSQNPRHKITKRGQNVTFRCDPISEHNRLYWYRQTLGQGPEFLTYFQNEAQLEKSRLLSDRFSAERPKGSFSTLEIQRTEQGDSAMYLCASSPGTSGRLNNEQFFGPGTRLTVL.

CDR3 DNA: TGTGCCAGCAGTTCTAGCGGGGGGGCCGGGACCGGGGAGCTGTTTTTT. Its protein is CASSSSGGAGTGELFF. This chain joins TRBV7-6 and TRBJ2-2; 12 nucleotides agree with TRBD2. V dropped 6 bases and J dropped 5; count of bases not matched to a gene: 7. The germline gives CDR1 SGHVS, CDR2 FNYEAQ. The CDR3 contains 16 residues.

The rearrangement links TRBV11-3 to TRBJ2-1; 10 bases align to TRBD1. J was trimmed by 7 bases and V by 3 bases; bases with no gene match: 9. Germline loops: CDR1 SGHNT, CDR2 YENEEA. The CDR3 is 16 amino acids. The CDR3 nucleotides are TGTGCCAGCAGCTTTAGGAGACAGGGGGCCTTAAATGAGCAGTTCTTC. This encodes CASSFRRQGALNEQFF.

This chain links TRBV4-3 with TRBJ2-1, with 11 bases lining up with TRBD1. Unmatched junction bases numbered 9, after V lost 3 bases and J lost 8 bases. This CDR3 comprises 16 residues. Germline values: CDR1 LGHNA, CDR2 YSLEER. CDR3 in amino acids: CASSQDRGPYYDEQFF. The CDR3 DNA reads as TGCGCCAGCAGCCAGGACAGGGGGCCATATTATGATGAGCAGTTCTTC.

This clonotype was picked up many times. V gene TRBV11-2 combines with J gene TRBJ2-7; 7 nucleotides match TRBD1. The CDR3 is 13 residues long. V lost 5 bases to trimming and J lost 4 bases; unmatched junction nucleotides: 5. CDR1 is SGHAT, CDR2 FQNNGV, per germline. The CDR3 is CASSPGQIYEQYF. The CDR3 region has the DNA TGTGCCAGCAGCCCGGGACAGATTTACGAGCAGTACTTC. Full variable domain (missing parts from reference TRBV11-2 and TRBJ2-7): EAGVAQSPRYKIIEKRQSVAFWCNPISGHATLYWYQQILGQGPKLLIQFQNNGVVDDSQLPKDRFSAERLKGVDSTLKIQPAKLEDSAVYLCASSPGQIYEQYFGPGTRLTVT.

The V gene is TRBV7-6, the J gene TRBJ1-4; unclear D gene. CDR3 length equals 14 residues. Germline V lookup: CDR1 SGHVS, CDR2 FNYEAQ. Trimming stripped 5 bases from V and 7 bases from J, with 14 bases between. The CDR3 loop is CASSVGQRGEKLFF. DNA of the CDR3: TGTGCCAGCAGCGTGGGTCAGCGGGGTGAAAAACTGTTTTTT.

The chain couples TRBV25-1 to TRBJ1-1; D ambiguous. V was pared by 2 bases and J by 5 bases, with 9 bases between. This CDR3 has 13 amino acids. Per germline, CDR1 MGHDK and CDR2 SYGVNS. The CDR3 sequence is CASSEEKRTEAFF. For the CDR3, the DNA is TGTGCCAGCAGTGAAGAGAAAAGGACTGAAGCTTTCTTT.

The J gene is TRBJ2-3, the V gene TRBV4-3; D gene uncertain. Germline V CDR1 and CDR2: LGHNA, YSLEER. The CDR3 is made up of 13 amino acids. V lost 1 base, J lost 3 bases, and 5 bases lay in between. The CDR3 region has the DNA TGCGCCAGCAGCCAAGTCTTAACAGATACGCAGTATTTT. Encoded protein: CASSQVLTDTQYF.

This clonotype was picked up a small number of times. The gene calls are TRBV28 and TRBJ2-1; weak D call: TRBD2 (7 bases). This CDR3 region has 14 residues. Germline V gene data show CDR1 as MDHEN and CDR2 as SYDVKM. Trimming pared 2 bases from V and 14 bases from J, leaving 19 bases between. As DNA, the CDR3 is TGTGCCAGCAGTTTAGGGGGGGGCACGCCCGGGGAGTTCTTC. Translated, it gives CASSLGGGTPGEFF.

This clonotype was counted many times. The chain joins TRBV7-3 to TRBJ2-2; D may correspond to TRBD1 or TRBD2 (7 bases each). The CDR3 spans 16 residues. V was pared by 5 bases and J by 3 bases, with 16 bases between. Per germline, CDR1 SGHTA and CDR2 FQGTGA. This CDR3 reads CASSKAAGTDTGELFF. As DNA, the CDR3 is TGTGCCAGCAGCAAAGCAGCGGGGACAGACACCGGGGAGCTGTTTTTT.

The chain carries TRBV28 and TRBJ1-5; the match to TRBD1 covers 10 bases. CDR1 is MDHEN, CDR2 SYDVKM, per germline. This CDR3 is 17 amino acids long. J was trimmed by 0 bases and V by 1 base; bases with no gene match: 3. The CDR3 region is CASSLSGQGDSNQPQHF. In DNA, the CDR3 is TGTGCCAGCAGTTTATCCGGACAGGGGGATAGCAATCAGCCCCAGCATTTT.

This clonotype was found many times. The chain links TRBV11-2 to TRBJ2-3, with TRBD2 matching 10 bases. Trimming took 4 bases from V and 2 from J; bases not matched to a gene: 6. Germline assignment: CDR1 SGHAT and CDR2 FQNNGV. The CDR3 spans 16 residues. This chain's CDR3 is CASSSSGRAFTDTQYF. As DNA, the CDR3 is TGTGCCAGCAGCTCAAGCGGGAGGGCCTTCACAGATACGCAGTATTTT.